A single sample gave rise to the 20 T cell receptor beta chains below, sequenced in a study of T-cell reconstitution after alpha-beta-depleted transplantation in children. Preparation of the TCRbeta library was carried out with unique molecular identifiers. TCRdb re-called the PCR reads through MiXCR, storing one row per CDR3 protein. This table holds under 450,000 distinct CDR3 sequences, about an eighth found once. Sequencing used PBMCs, obtained from the stem cell graft. Receptor source: a human donor who donated a stem cell graft to a child with Fanconi anemia.

This clonotype was observed many times. The chain is built from TRBV6-2 or TRBV6-3 and TRBJ1-1, with no clear D. This CDR3 is 12 amino acids long. Deletions cut 9 bases from V and 6 bases from J, with 14 bases between. Germline lookup yields CDR1 MNHEY and CDR2 SVGEGT. The CDR3 DNA sequence: TGTGCCAGTCGTACCTTGAGGGCTGAAGCTTTCTTT. Translated, it gives CASRTLRAEAFF.

This clonotype was observed a few times. The gene calls are TRBV27 and TRBJ2-7; D remains unclear. The ends were cut back, 6 bases at V and 3 bases at J, with 18 bases in the middle. Germline V gene sequence: CDR1 MNHEY, CDR2 SMNVEV (reference sequence). CDR3 length equals 15 residues. For the CDR3, the DNA is TGTGCCAGCAGCCTCGTCCGGACGGTCATCTACGAGCAGTACTTC. Its protein product is CASSLVRTVIYEQYF.

As regards this clonotype: An end of the junction does not agree with germline; a read error may underlie this. The rearrangement links TRBV11-2 to TRBJ1-2, with 7 bases aligning to TRBD1. In germline, CDR1 is SGHAT, CDR2 FQNNGV. This CDR3 is 14 amino acids long. The CDR3 region is CASSLAPGGYGYTF. As DNA, the CDR3 is TGTGCCAGCAGCTTAGCCCCAGGGGGTTATGGCTACACTTTC.

The rearrangement joins TRBV3-1 to TRBJ2-3, with 10 bases identical to TRBD1. With 1 base clipped from V and 3 bases from J, the junction kept 1 base outside the gene matches. This CDR3 contains 15 residues. Germline CDR1 and CDR2: LGHDT and YNNKEL (reference sequence). CDR3 amino acids: CASSQGQGATDTQYF. As DNA, the CDR3 is TGTGCCAGCAGCCAAGGACAGGGGGCAACAGATACGCAGTATTTT.

This clonotype was detected only a few times. The V gene is TRBV18, the J gene TRBJ2-2; maybe TRBD1 (5 bases). Germline V CDR1 and CDR2: KGHSH, LQKENI. The CDR3 is made up of 16 amino acids. V shed 8 bases and J shed 7 bases, with 23 bases lying between them. The CDR3 loop reads CASANQLTRAVGELFF. The CDR3 DNA reads as TGTGCCAGCGCCAACCAACTCACCAGGGCAGTCGGGGAGCTGTTTTTT.

The chain is built from TRBV12-3 or TRBV12-4 and TRBJ1-5; D remains ambiguous. V lost 3 bases and J 5 bases, leaving 8 bases between the germline ends. The length of the CDR3 is 13 residues. CDR3 sequence reads: CASSLILDQPQHF. Here the CDR3 DNA reads TGTGCCAGCAGTTTGATCCTAGATCAGCCCCAGCATTTT.

The chain recombines TRBV7-2 with TRBJ2-7, with D possibly TRBD1 on 6 matching bases. Germline-derived CDR1 and CDR2 are SGHTA and FQGNSA. The CDR3 runs 13 residues. V lost 5 bases and J 0 bases, leaving 8 bases between the germline ends. The CDR3 sequence: CASSPGHSYEQYF. DNA of the CDR3: TGTGCCAGCAGCCCGGGACACTCCTACGAGCAGTACTTC.

This clonotype was detected a few times. V is TRBV18 and J is TRBJ1-2; tentative D call: TRBD1 (6 bases). The ends were cut back, 2 bases at V and 5 bases at J, with 12 bases in the middle. The germline V gene encodes CDR1 KGHSH and CDR2 LQKENI. The CDR3 extends over 14 amino acids. CDR3 bases: TGTGCCAGCTCACCATTGGCCCAGGGGTATGGCTACACCTTC. It codes for CASSPLAQGYGYTF.

This clonotype came up once. The rearrangement uses TRBV10-2 and TRBJ2-2; tentative D call: TRBD2 (5 bases). The CDR3 runs 15 residues. V lost 6 bases to trimming and J lost 6 bases, with 17 bases between them. In germline, CDR1 is WSHSY, CDR2 SAAADI. The chain's CDR3 is CASRAGGSIPGELFF. The CDR3 nucleotides read TGCGCCAGCAGGGCAGGCGGGTCGATACCCGGGGAGCTGTTTTTT.

This chain joins TRBV29-1 and TRBJ2-3; 10 positions match TRBD2. The CDR3 runs to 15 residues. The germline gives CDR1 SQVTM, CDR2 ANQGSEA. V shed 5 bases and J 4 bases; nucleotides not matched to a gene: 9. As DNA, the CDR3 is TGCAGCGTTTCCCCACGGAGCGGGGGGGCAGATACGCAGTATTTT. Protein sequence: CSVSPRSGGADTQYF.

This clonotype occurred a few times. The genes are TRBV24-1 and TRBJ2-3, with no clear D. Trimming stripped 4 bases from V and 5 bases from J, with 3 bases between. In germline, CDR1 is KGHDR, CDR2 SFDVKD. This CDR3 spans 11 amino acids. Here the CDR3 DNA reads TGTGCCACCAGTGAGGGAGATACGCAGTATTTT. Amino acids: CATSEGDTQYF.

Note on this clonotype: One end of the junction is discordant with germline, which a read error may explain. The rearrangement uses TRBV3-1 and TRBJ2-3, with a weak D call TRBD2 (5 bases). In germline, CDR1 is LGHDT, CDR2 YNNKEL (reference sequence). This CDR3 has 12 amino acids. The CDR3, as DNA: TGTGCCAGCAGCCAAGGCCCGGGGAGATTTCTTTTT. It encodes CASSQGPGRFLF.

This clonotype has a handful of counts. This sequence joins TRBV10-3 and TRBJ1-4; D is undetermined. Per germline, CDR1 ENHRY and CDR2 SYGVKD. This CDR3 is built from 14 residues. V lost 2 bases and J lost 5, with 9 bases in between. CDR3 protein: CAISEGQPNEKLFF. The CDR3 nucleotides read TGTGCCATCAGTGAGGGGCAGCCAAATGAAAAACTGTTTTTT.

This chain uses TRBV18 with TRBJ2-3; D unresolved. Germline CDR1 reads KGHSH; CDR2 reads LQKENI. Trimming left V 3 bases short and J 0 bases short, with 7 bases between. The CDR3 consists of 14 residues. CDR3 protein: CASSPELSTDTQYF. The CDR3, as DNA: TGTGCCAGCTCACCGGAGCTGAGCACAGATACGCAGTATTTT.

The J gene is TRBJ1-1, the V gene TRBV6-5; 7 positions match TRBD1. The CDR3 length is 15 residues. The junction had 6 bases not matched to a gene; V was cut back by 0 bases and J by 5 bases. CDR1 and CDR2 (germline): MNHEY, SVGAGI. CDR3 loop: CASSYSVSGGTEAFF. CDR3 DNA sequence: TGTGCCAGCAGTTACTCGGTCTCAGGGGGAACTGAAGCTTTCTTT.

This clonotype was detected only a few times. Written as DNA, the CDR3 is TGTGCCAGCAGTTCCCGTCCTGGATCCAGCAACTCTGGAAACACCATATATTTT. This codes for CASSSRPGSSNSGNTIYF. The chain has TRBV6-2 or TRBV6-3 and TRBJ1-3; no definite D call. Deletions cut 4 bases from V and 0 bases from J, with 19 bases between. Germline CDR1 and CDR2: MNHEY and SVGEGT. The CDR3 is 18 amino acids.

The V gene is TRBV30, the J gene TRBJ2-5; D is unclear. The germline gives CDR1 GTSNPN, CDR2 SVGIG (reference sequence). The V gene lost 2 bases and the J gene lost 2 bases, with 9 bases spanning the gap. The CDR3 runs to 13 residues. This chain's CDR3 is CAWSFGPQETQYF. The DNA for the CDR3 is TGTGCCTGGAGTTTCGGTCCGCAAGAGACCCAGTACTTC.

This clonotype was counted between two and nine times. This rearrangement joins TRBV5-1 to TRBJ1-3; no clear D. Germline CDR1 is SGHRS and CDR2 is YFSETQ. The CDR3 runs to 13 residues. Between the trimmed V and J ends, which lost 4 bases and 4 bases, there was a span of 9 bases. CDR3 bases: TGCGCCAGCAGCCCGGCGGTAGGAAACACCATATATTTT. It specifies CASSPAVGNTIYF.

The CDR3 loop reads CASSSGQVAYEQFF. The CDR3 DNA is TGTGCCAGCAGCTCAGGACAGGTGGCGTATGAGCAGTTCTTC. The rearrangement joins TRBV9 to TRBJ2-1, with 7 nucleotides matching TRBD1. V was pared by 4 bases and J by 8 bases, with 9 bases of the junction left unmatched. This CDR3 is 14 amino acids long. Germline values: CDR1 SGDLS, CDR2 YYNGEE.

This clonotype was seen ten or more times. The chain carries TRBV5-1 and TRBJ2-2; 7 nucleotides agree with TRBD2. Germline V gene data show CDR1 as SGHRS and CDR2 as YFSETQ. The CDR3 runs 15 residues. Losses at the gene ends were 5 bases for V and 5 bases for J; bases not matched to a gene: 9. CDR3 sequence reads: CASRVLAGVTGELFF. CDR3 bases: TGCGCCAGCAGAGTTTTGGCGGGGGTAACCGGGGAGCTGTTTTTT.